This TCR beta chain was obtained from a study of regulatory T cells in long-lasting Graves disease. Germline assignment: CDR1 ENHRY and CDR2 SYGVKD. V was pared by 2 bases and J by 6 bases, with 19 bases between. CDR3 length equals 16 residues. Time point specified: persistent/refractory GD, antithyroid drugs over 5 years with positive TRAb. Generation of the TCR library employed RNA extracted from PBMCs. Construction of TCR beta libraries relied on iRepertoire HTBI primers and on Arm-PCR targeting CDR3 regions. A single record per CDR3 protein comes from TCRdb applying MiXCR to the multiplex PCR reads. The repertoire holds over 250,000 distinct CDR3 sequences, 20% to 25% seen once, with approximately 53% in the top ten.

This chain uses TRBV10-3 with TRBJ2-5; D is unclear. The material was peripheral blood mononuclear cells (PBMCs), obtained when the disease was refractory, from a patient treated with antithyroid drugs. The sequence was collected from a female donor with Graves disease. For the CDR3, the DNA is TGTGCCATCAGTGAGACCCCCGGCAGTCCCCTACAGACCCAGTACTTC. It encodes CAISETPGSPLQTQYF.